This TCR beta chain was sequenced in a study of identical twins. In TCRdb, the 5' RACE reads were re-called with MiXCR into one record per CDR3 protein. The table records about 700,000 distinct CDR3 sequences, roughly 6.2% of them present only once. Trimming took 4 bases from V and 3 from J; bases not matched to a gene: 5. CDR1 and CDR2 (germline): MNHEY, SVGAGI. The CDR3 is 16 amino acids. The sequence derives from a man aged 18-30 years in good health. This chain joins TRBV6-5 and TRBJ2-3, with TRBD2 identical over 12 bases. The sample consisted of naive T cells sorted from blood. CDR3 in DNA: TGTGCCAGCAGTTTCCAACTAGCGGGAGGAACAGATACGCAGTATTTT. Amino acid sequence: CASSFQLAGGTDTQYF.